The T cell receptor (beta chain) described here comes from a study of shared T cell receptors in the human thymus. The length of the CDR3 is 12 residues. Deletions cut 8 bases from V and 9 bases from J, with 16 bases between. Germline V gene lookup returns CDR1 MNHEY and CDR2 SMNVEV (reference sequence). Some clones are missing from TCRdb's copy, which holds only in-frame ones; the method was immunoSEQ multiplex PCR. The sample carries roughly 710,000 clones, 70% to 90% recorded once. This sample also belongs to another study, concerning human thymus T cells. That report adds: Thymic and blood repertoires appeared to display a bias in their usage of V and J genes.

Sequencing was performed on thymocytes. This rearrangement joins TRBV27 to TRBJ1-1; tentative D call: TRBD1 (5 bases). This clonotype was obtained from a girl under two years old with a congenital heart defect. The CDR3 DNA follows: TGTGCCAGCGGGGGGGGGAGAGTGAAAGCTTTCTTT. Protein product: CASGGGRVKAFF.